This TCR beta chain was observed in a study of cytomegalovirus exposure and HLA in healthy donors. Details on this clone: Its antigen is undetermined.

PCR primers comprised 60 Vbeta and 13 Jbeta primers. Some clones are missing from TCRdb's copy, which holds only in-frame ones; the method was immunoSEQ multiplex PCR. The sample holds 100,000 to 150,000 clones, roughly four fifths seen once. CDR1 and CDR2 (germline): SGHTA, FQGTGA. This CDR3 has 14 residues. The V end lost 5 bases, the J end lost 0 bases, and 7 bases lay between the germline ends. Overall study findings and caveats: The investigators catalogued some 160 TCR beta chains as cytomegalovirus-associated. Apart from CMV serostatus, no immune exposure information was available. Analysis was carried out at a later point, and it linked a missense DCLRE1C variant to TCR beta V- and J-gene trimming.

J is TRBJ2-2 and V is TRBV7-3, with D perhaps matching TRBD1 (6 bases). The sequence was obtained from a woman in her fifties or sixties in good health and CMV-seronegative. The source material was PBMCs. CDR3 DNA sequence: TGTGCCAGCAGCCGGACAGCGAACACCGGGGAGCTGTTTTTT. Its translation: CASSRTANTGELFF.